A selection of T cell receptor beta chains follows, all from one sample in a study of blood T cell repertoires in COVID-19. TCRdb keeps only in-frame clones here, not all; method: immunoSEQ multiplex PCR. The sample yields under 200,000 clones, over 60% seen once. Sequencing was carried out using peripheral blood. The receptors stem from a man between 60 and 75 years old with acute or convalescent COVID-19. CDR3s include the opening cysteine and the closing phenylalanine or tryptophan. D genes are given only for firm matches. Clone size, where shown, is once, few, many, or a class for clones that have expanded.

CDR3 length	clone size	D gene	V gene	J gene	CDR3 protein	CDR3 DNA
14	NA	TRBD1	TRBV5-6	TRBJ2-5	CASSTGQGWETQYF	TGTGCCAGCAGCACCGGACAGGGCTGGGAGACCCAGTACTTC
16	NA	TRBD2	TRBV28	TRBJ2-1	CASSPNSGGPYNEQFF	TGTGCCAGCAGTCCGAATAGCGGGGGGCCCTACAATGAGCAGTTCTTC
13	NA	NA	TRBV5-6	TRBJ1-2	CASSSDPQGGYTF	TGTGCCAGCAGCTCAGACCCCCAGGGTGGCTACACCTTC
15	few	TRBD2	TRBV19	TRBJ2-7	CASSIGGSGGYEQYF	TGTGCCAGTAGTATAGGAGGTAGCGGGGGCTACGAGCAGTACTTC
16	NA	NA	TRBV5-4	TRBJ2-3	CASSPGLRGDTDTQYF	TGTGCCAGCAGCCCCGGTCTGCGGGGTGACACAGATACGCAGTATTTT
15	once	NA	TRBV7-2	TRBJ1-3	CASSFDGYSGNTIYF	TGTGCCAGCAGCTTTGACGGGTACTCTGGAAACACCATATATTTT
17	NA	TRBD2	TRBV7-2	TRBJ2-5	CASSLGATSGGAETQYF	TGTGCCAGCAGCTTAGGAGCTACTAGCGGGGGGGCGGAGACCCAGTACTTC
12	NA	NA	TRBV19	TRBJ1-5	CASSDLEQPQHF	TGTGCCAGTAGTGACCTGGAGCAGCCCCAGCATTTT
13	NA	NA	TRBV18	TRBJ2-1	CASSLRNDNEQFF	TGTGCCAGCTCCCTCAGGAACGACAATGAGCAGTTCTTC
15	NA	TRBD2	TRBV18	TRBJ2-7	CASSPSSGGNDEQYF	TGTGCCAGCTCACCAAGTTCGGGGGGGAACGACGAGCAGTACTTC
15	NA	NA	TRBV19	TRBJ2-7	CASSLGDNPLYEQYF	TGTGCCAGTAGTCTGGGGGACAACCCACTCTACGAGCAGTACTTC
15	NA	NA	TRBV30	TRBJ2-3	CAWDRTSMSTDTQYF	TGTGCCTGGGACAGGACTTCGATGAGTACAGATACGCAGTATTTT
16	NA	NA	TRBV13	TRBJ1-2	CASSLGGGRITYGYTF	TGTGCCAGCAGCTTAGGCGGGGGGCGGATTACCTATGGCTACACCTTC
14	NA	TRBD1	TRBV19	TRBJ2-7	CASSAGTGGGEQYF	TGTGCCAGTAGTGCCGGGACAGGGGGAGGCGAGCAGTACTTC
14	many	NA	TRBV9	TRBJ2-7	CASSVVSSGDEQYF	TGTGCCAGCAGCGTAGTATCTTCCGGGGACGAGCAGTACTTC
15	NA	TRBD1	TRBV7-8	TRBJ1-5	CASSPPGGANQPQHF	TGTGCCAGCAGCCCCCCAGGGGGCGCAAATCAGCCCCAGCATTTT
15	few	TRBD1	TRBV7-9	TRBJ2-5	CASSQGTVFQETQYF	TGTGCCAGCAGCCAAGGGACAGTATTTCAAGAGACCCAGTACTTC
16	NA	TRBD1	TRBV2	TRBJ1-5	CASSSEGAYSNQPQHF	TGTGCCAGCAGTTCCGAGGGGGCCTATAGCAATCAGCCCCAGCATTTT
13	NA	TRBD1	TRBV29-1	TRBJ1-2	CSVEGTGVSGYTF	TGCAGCGTTGAGGGGACAGGGGTTTCTGGCTACACCTTC
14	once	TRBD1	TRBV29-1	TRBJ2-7	CSVTPGTGSYEQYF	TGCAGCGTCACCCCCGGGACAGGGTCGTACGAGCAGTACTTC
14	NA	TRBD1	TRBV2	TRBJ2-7	CASLRTGGPYEQYF	TGTGCCAGCCTGCGGACAGGGGGTCCCTACGAGCAGTACTTC
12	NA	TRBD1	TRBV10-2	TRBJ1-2	CATEGQVGGYTF	TGCGCCACCGAGGGACAGGTCGGTGGCTACACCTTC
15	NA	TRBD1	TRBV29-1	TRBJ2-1	CSVEPKEGQDNEQFF	TGCAGCGTTGAACCTAAGGAAGGACAGGACAATGAGCAGTTCTTC
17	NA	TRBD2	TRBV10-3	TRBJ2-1	CAISESLLAGGSYEQFF	TGTGCCATCAGTGAGTCCTTACTAGCGGGGGGTTCTTATGAGCAGTTCTTC
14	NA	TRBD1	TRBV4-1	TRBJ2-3	CASSQQGGTDTQYF	TGCGCCAGCAGCCAACAGGGGGGCACAGATACGCAGTATTTT
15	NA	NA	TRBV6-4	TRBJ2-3	CASSDSGGTTDTQYF	TGTGCCAGCAGTGACTCAGGGGGTACCACAGATACGCAGTATTTT
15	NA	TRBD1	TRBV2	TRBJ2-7	CASSEGTGGYYEQYF	TGTGCCAGCAGTGAAGGGACAGGGGGTTACTACGAGCAGTACTTC
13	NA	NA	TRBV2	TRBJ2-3	CASRINDWGAQYF	TGTGCCAGCAGGATAAATGACTGGGGGGCGCAGTATTTT
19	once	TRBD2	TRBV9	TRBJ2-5	CASSIGRMTSGGGIETQYF	TGTGCCAGCAGCATAGGACGGATGACTAGCGGGGGTGGAATCGAGACCCAGTACTTC
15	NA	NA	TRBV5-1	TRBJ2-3	CASSLDRVGSDTQYF	TGCGCCAGCAGCTTGGATCGGGTTGGCTCAGATACGCAGTATTTT
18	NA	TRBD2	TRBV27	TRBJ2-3	CASRSGTSGGADYGTQYF	TGTGCCAGCAGGTCGGGGACTAGCGGGGGGGCGGATTATGGTACGCAGTATTTT